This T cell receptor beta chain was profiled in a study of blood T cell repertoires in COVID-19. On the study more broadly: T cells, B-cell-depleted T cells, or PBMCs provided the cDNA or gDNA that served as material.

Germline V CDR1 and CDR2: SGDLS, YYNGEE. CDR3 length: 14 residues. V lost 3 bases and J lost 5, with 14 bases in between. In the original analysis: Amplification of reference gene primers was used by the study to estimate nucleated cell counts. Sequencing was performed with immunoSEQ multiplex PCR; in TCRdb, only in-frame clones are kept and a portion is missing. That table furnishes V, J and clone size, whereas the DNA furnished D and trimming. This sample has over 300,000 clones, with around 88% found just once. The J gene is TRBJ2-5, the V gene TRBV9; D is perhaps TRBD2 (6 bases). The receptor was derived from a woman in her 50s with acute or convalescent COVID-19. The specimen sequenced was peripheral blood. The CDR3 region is CASSAGERPETQYF. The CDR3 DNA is TGTGCCAGCAGCGCGGGGGAGCGGCCGGAGACCCAGTACTTC.